The 18 T cell receptor beta chains below come from one sample, sequenced in a study of CD8 T cells in ankylosing spondylitis. Their antigen targets remain unknown. Study-wide results and limits: Blood of patients with ankylosing spondylitis appeared to be characterized by a TCR beta motif of 8 or 9 highly homologous variants.

TCRdb passed the 5' RACE reads through MiXCR, listing each CDR3 protein once. The table lists a few hundred thousand distinct CDR3 sequences, approximately 8.2% of them singletons, with more than 12% in the top ten. The sequencing input was blood, either unsorted or a sorted T cell fraction (not recorded which). These receptors originate from a male donor with ankylosing spondylitis.

This clonotype appeared a few times. The chain has TRBV7-6 and TRBJ2-7; tentatively, D is TRBD2 (5 bases). CDR1 is SGHVS and CDR2 is FNYEAQ in the germline V gene. This CDR3 spans 15 amino acids. Trimming removed 1 base at V and 3 bases at J, with 13 bases between. As DNA, the CDR3 is TGTGCCAGCAGCTTAGGTGGGCTAGCCGACTACGAGCAGTACTTC. Protein sequence: CASSLGGLADYEQYF.

This clonotype has more than one count but fewer than ten. This chain connects TRBV20-1 to TRBJ2-2; 10 nucleotides line up with TRBD1. V shed 6 bases, J shed 7 bases, and the junction held 8 bases outside the gene matches. The CDR3 runs 14 residues. CDR1 is DFQATT, CDR2 SNEGSKA, per germline (reference sequence). The CDR3 spells CSAQDRGRLGELFF. The CDR3 region has the DNA TGCAGTGCCCAAGACAGGGGGCGCCTCGGGGAGCTGTTTTTT.

CDR3 sequence: CASSLTLAGGIEETQYF. The CDR3 DNA is TGTGCCAGCAGTTTAACCCTAGCGGGAGGGATCGAAGAGACCCAGTACTTC. The chain has TRBV12-3 or TRBV12-4 and TRBJ2-5; 12 nucleotides agree with TRBD2. Germline trimming cut 2 bases from V and 3 bases from J; bases unmatched to any gene: 7. The CDR3 is 17 residues long.

This clonotype was observed a few times. J is TRBJ2-2 and V is TRBV10-3, with D uncertain. The germline gives CDR1 ENHRY, CDR2 SYGVKD. The CDR3 length is 14 residues. The CDR3 region is CVTLGQPNTGELFF. CDR3 in DNA: TGTGTCACTCTAGGCCAGCCGAACACCGGGGAGCTGTTTTTT.

Points on this clonotype: Since the CDR3 does not end with the conserved phenylalanine or tryptophan, this likely comes from a read error. This chain connects TRBV28 to TRBJ2-7; 11 bases map to TRBD2. This CDR3 has 14 residues. After removal of 6 bases from V and 4 bases from J, the junction contained 5 bases not matched to a gene. Germline CDR1 and CDR2: MDHEN and SYDVKM. The CDR3 protein is CASRPTSGSYEQYS. The CDR3 bases are TGTGCCAGCAGACCTACTAGCGGGAGTTACGAGCAGTACTCC.

This clonotype was detected many times. CDR3 nucleotide sequence: TGTGCCACCAGCAGACTTCGGACTAGCGTTTACAATGAGCAGTTCTTC. Translating gives CATSRLRTSVYNEQFF. The chain is built from TRBV15 and TRBJ2-1; 9 bases fit TRBD2. Germline V lookup: CDR1 LNHNV, CDR2 YYDKDF (reference sequence). V was pared by 2 bases and J by 4 bases, with 6 bases of the junction left unmatched. The CDR3 has 16 amino acids.

The genes are TRBV4-3 and TRBJ2-5; the match to TRBD2 covers 11 bases. CDR3 length: 17 residues. Germline V gives CDR1 LGHNA, CDR2 YSLEER. V gave up 1 base and J gave up 4 bases; unmatched junction bases: 8. CDR3 bases: TGCGCCAGCAGCCAAGGGTCACTAGCGGGAGCAGGAGAGACCCAGTACTTC. Translating it yields CASSQGSLAGAGETQYF.

The V call is TRBV12-3 or TRBV12-4, the J call TRBJ2-6; possible D gene TRBD1, 6 bases. The CDR3 is made up of 16 amino acids. Trimming took off 5 bases at V and 4 bases at J, with 15 bases between the two ends. The CDR3 spells CASSLRGLPGANVLTF. In DNA form, the CDR3 reads TGTGCCAGCAGTCTCAGGGGTCTACCCGGGGCCAACGTCCTGACTTTC.

This clonotype was seen a few times. The rearrangement uses TRBV5-1 and TRBJ2-2, with unresolved D. Germline values: CDR1 SGHRS, CDR2 YFSETQ. This CDR3 region has 16 residues. With 0 bases removed from V and 1 base from J, the gap between germline ends came to 10 bases. CDR3 sequence: CASSLDIGLNTGELFF. CDR3 in DNA: TGCGCCAGCAGCTTGGACATCGGGTTGAACACCGGGGAGCTGTTTTTT.

This clonotype was recorded a few times. The CDR3 reads CASSLGGTGEGAEQYF. CDR3 DNA: TGTGCCAGCAGCTTAGGTGGGACAGGGGAAGGGGCCGAGCAGTACTTC. The rearrangement links TRBV7-6 to TRBJ2-7; 10 nucleotides agree with TRBD1. The V gene end was trimmed by 1 base and the J gene end by 6 bases; junction bases not matched to a gene: 9. CDR1 and CDR2 (germline): SGHVS, FNYEAQ. This CDR3 spans 16 amino acids.

The chain joins TRBV30 to TRBJ2-4; tentatively, D is TRBD1 (6 bases). The ends were cut back, 4 bases at V and 3 bases at J, with 10 bases in the middle. The germline CDR1 and CDR2 sequences are GTSNPN and SVGIG (reference sequence). This CDR3 region has 13 residues. The CDR3 loop is CAWIIRGKNIQYF. The CDR3, as DNA: TGTGCCTGGATCATCAGGGGCAAAAACATTCAGTACTTC.

The CDR3 sequence: CASSSGAGNHYGYTF. The CDR3 DNA reads as TGCGCCAGCAGCTCAGGGGCAGGGAACCACTATGGCTACACCTTC. The V gene is TRBV5-1, the J gene TRBJ1-2; D is possibly TRBD1 (6 bases). Germline-derived CDR1 and CDR2 are SGHRS and YFSETQ. The CDR3 covers 15 residues. With 3 bases removed from V and 3 bases from J, the gap between germline ends came to 15 bases.

Only one count was recorded for this clonotype. A read error is possible here, since a much larger clone lies one base away. The chain combines TRBV7-3 with TRBJ2-1; 9 bases fit TRBD2. After removal of 8 bases from V and 2 bases from J, the junction contained 7 bases not matched to a gene. Germline V gene sequence: CDR1 SGHTA, CDR2 FQGTGA. This CDR3 is built from 15 residues. CDR3 bases: TGTGCCAGCGGCGTTTCTAGCGGGACCTACAATGAGCAGTTCTTC. It translates to CASGVSSGTYNEQFF.

Many counts were recorded for this clonotype. The V gene is TRBV29-1, the J gene TRBJ2-7; a possible D gene is TRBD1 (8 bases). In germline, CDR1 is SQVTM, CDR2 ANQGSEA. The CDR3 length is 14 residues. V shed 4 bases and J shed 3 bases, with 16 bases lying between them. Written as DNA, the CDR3 is TGCAGCGTTGTGCGGACAGGGAGGGTCTACGAGCAGTACTTC. Protein sequence: CSVVRTGRVYEQYF.

This clonotype was picked up a small number of times. The chain couples TRBV11-2 to TRBJ1-5; 9 nucleotides agree with TRBD1. Germline trimming cut 5 bases from V and 4 bases from J; bases unmatched to any gene: 9. The CDR3 is 16 amino acids. The germline gives CDR1 SGHAT, CDR2 FQNNGV. The CDR3 DNA reads as TGTGCCAGCAGCCCAACCGGGACAGGGAGAAATCAGCCCCAGCATTTT. Amino acids: CASSPTGTGRNQPQHF. Full variable domain (rest looked up from reference TRBV11-2 and TRBJ1-5): EAGVAQSPRYKIIEKRQSVAFWCNPISGHATLYWYQQILGQGPKLLIQFQNNGVVDDSQLPKDRFSAERLKGVDSTLKIQPAKLEDSAVYLCASSPTGTGRNQPQHFGDGTRLSIL.

This clonotype occurred a few times. The genes are TRBV4-3 and TRBJ2-1; D remains ambiguous. CDR3 size: 14 residues. Germline values: CDR1 LGHNA, CDR2 YSLEER. V was clipped by 2 bases and J by 5 bases, with 10 bases between them. The DNA of the CDR3 is TGCGCCAGCAGCCAACGACACTTCGACAATGAGCAGTTCTTC. Its translation: CASSQRHFDNEQFF.

The V gene is TRBV7-6, the J gene TRBJ2-5; D ambiguous. This CDR3 spans 15 amino acids. Trimming stripped 0 bases from V and 5 bases from J, with 13 bases between. Germline loops: CDR1 SGHVS, CDR2 FNYEAQ. DNA of the CDR3: TGTGCCAGCAGCTTAGCGGAGAAGGACGAGGAGACCCAGTACTTC. As protein: CASSLAEKDEETQYF.

This clonotype occurred a few times. The chain employs TRBV10-3 and TRBJ1-5; D perhaps matches TRBD1 (6 bases). Per germline, CDR1 ENHRY and CDR2 SYGVKD. The V end was cut by 0 bases, the J end by 9 bases, with 18 bases between. The CDR3 loop spans 16 amino acids. CDR3 coding DNA: TGTGCCATCAGTGAGTCAAACAGGGACGGGAGTGCGCCCCAGCATTTT. Its protein product is CAISESNRDGSAPQHF.